This T cell receptor beta chain was recorded in a study of OX40 agonist ivuxolimab in advanced cancers. The method was immunoSEQ multiplex PCR; TCRdb's version includes in-frame clones alone and lacks a portion of them. The sample gives 65,000 to 95,000 clones, about 83% of which show up once; around 0.73% is in the top ten. CDR1 LNHDA and CDR2 SQIVND come from the germline V gene (reference sequence). The V and J ends lost 5 bases and 1 base respectively, with 8 bases between them. The CDR3 contains 13 residues. This TCR was recovered from an adult with an advanced solid tumor such as melanoma, head and neck, liver or kidney cancer. The sequenced sample was CD4+ or CD8+ T cells sorted from blood, obtained in a trial of the OX40 agonist ivuxolimab. The chain combines TRBV19 with TRBJ1-1; D unresolved. The CDR3, as DNA: TGTGCCAGTAGTTATTCTAAGAACACTGAAGCTTTCTTT. Translating it yields CASSYSKNTEAFF.